The next 7 T cell receptor beta chains were all read from a single sample in a study of radiotherapy plus CTLA-4 blockade in lung cancer. Method: immunoSEQ multiplex PCR; TCRdb's copy keeps in-frame clones and lacks some. The sample has roughly 80,000 clones, around 81% seen once. The specimen was peripheral blood, collected from a patient treated with radiotherapy plus ipilimumab. The source is a human donor with non-small cell lung cancer who had a partial response to radiotherapy plus ipilimumab. Some clones in this sample may be carry-over from other donors' samples.

With regard to this clone: The junction shows a germline mismatch at one end, possibly a read error. The same CDR3 also results from other DNA sequences found in this sample. This chain links TRBV28 with TRBJ2-7; 15 bases map to TRBD2. The length of the CDR3 is 15 residues. The germline gives CDR1 MDHEN, CDR2 SYDVKM. The CDR3, as DNA: TGTGCCAGCGGACTAGCGGGAGGGCCAAGATACGAGCAATACTTC. It translates to CASGLAGGPRYEQYF.

V and J are TRBV7-9 and TRBJ2-4, with a tentative D call TRBD1 (5 bases). The V gene's germline CDR1 is SEHNR and CDR2 FQNEAQ (reference sequence). This CDR3 comprises 16 residues. V dropped 1 base and J dropped 8 bases, with 18 bases sitting between them. This CDR3 reads CASSLGLGQGGYIQYF. CDR3 nucleotide sequence: TGTGCCAGCAGCTTAGGTCTAGGGCAGGGCGGATACATTCAGTACTTC.

This sequence joins TRBV7-2 and TRBJ2-7; D gene uncertain. V lost 1 base and J lost 2, with 9 bases in between. This CDR3 spans 14 amino acids. The germline gives CDR1 SGHTA, CDR2 FQGNSA. The CDR3 protein is CASSLVSLTYEQYF. DNA for the CDR3: TGTGCCAGCAGCTTAGTTTCCTTAACCTACGAGCAGTACTTC.

The chain employs TRBV27 and TRBJ1-6, with no clear D. The CDR3 has 15 amino acids. Trimming left V 1 base short and J 8 bases short, with 12 bases between. Looked up from germline, CDR1 is MNHEY and CDR2 is SMNVEV (reference sequence). In DNA form, the CDR3 reads TGTGCCAGCAGTTTATGGCTCGGGTGGGATTCACCCCTCCACTTT. Its translation: CASSLWLGWDSPLHF.

The gene calls are TRBV7-9 and TRBJ2-2; 9 bases match TRBD2. Germline loops: CDR1 SEHNR, CDR2 FQNEAQ (reference sequence). This CDR3 contains 16 residues. V dropped 5 bases and J dropped 1; count of bases not matched to a gene: 5. CDR3 sequence: CASSPRTSENTGELFF. CDR3 nucleotide sequence: TGTGCCAGCAGCCCCCGGACTAGCGAGAACACCGGGGAGCTGTTTTTT.

This chain uses TRBV30 with TRBJ2-5; the D gene is possibly TRBD2 (6 bases). The germline CDR1 and CDR2 sequences are GTSNPN and SVGIG (reference sequence). V gave up 2 bases and J gave up 10 bases, with 23 bases separating them. CDR3 size: 15 residues. The CDR3 spells CAWSIGGYLETGQYF. The CDR3 nucleotides read TGTGCCTGGAGTATTGGGGGGTATTTAGAGACGGGCCAGTACTTC.

V gene TRBV27 combines with J gene TRBJ1-1; perhaps TRBD1 as D (5 bases). CDR3 length: 14 residues. Germline V gives CDR1 MNHEY, CDR2 SMNVEV (reference sequence). Trimming removed 1 base from V and 5 bases from J, with 11 bases in between. The CDR3 loop reads CASSLWAGRTEAFF. The CDR3 coding sequence is TGTGCCAGCAGTTTATGGGCAGGGCGGACTGAAGCTTTCTTT.